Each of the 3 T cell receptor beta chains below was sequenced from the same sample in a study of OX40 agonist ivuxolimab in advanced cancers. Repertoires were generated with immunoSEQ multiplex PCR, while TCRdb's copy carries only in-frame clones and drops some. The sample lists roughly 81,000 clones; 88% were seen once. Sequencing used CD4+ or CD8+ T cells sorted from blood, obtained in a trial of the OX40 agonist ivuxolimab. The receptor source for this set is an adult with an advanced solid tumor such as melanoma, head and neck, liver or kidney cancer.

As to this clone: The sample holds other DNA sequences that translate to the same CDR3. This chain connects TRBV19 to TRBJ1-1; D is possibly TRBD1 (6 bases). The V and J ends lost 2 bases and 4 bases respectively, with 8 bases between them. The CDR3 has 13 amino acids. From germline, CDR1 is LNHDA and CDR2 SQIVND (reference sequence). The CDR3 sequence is CASSIRGGTEAFF. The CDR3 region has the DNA TGTGCCAGTAGTATAAGGGGGGGCACTGAAGCTTTCTTT.

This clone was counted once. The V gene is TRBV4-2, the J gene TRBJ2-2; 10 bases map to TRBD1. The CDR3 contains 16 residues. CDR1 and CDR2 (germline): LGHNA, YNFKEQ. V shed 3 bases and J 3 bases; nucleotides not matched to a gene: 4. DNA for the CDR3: TGTGCCAGCAGCCACGGGACAGGGGACTACACCGGGGAGCTGTTTTTT. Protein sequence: CASSHGTGDYTGELFF.

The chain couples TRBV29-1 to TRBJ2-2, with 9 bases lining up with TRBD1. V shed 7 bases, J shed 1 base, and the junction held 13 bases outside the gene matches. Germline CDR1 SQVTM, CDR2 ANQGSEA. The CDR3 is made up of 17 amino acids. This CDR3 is CSAQTGGQPMNTGELFF. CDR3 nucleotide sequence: TGCAGCGCCCAAACAGGGGGCCAACCGATGAACACCGGGGAGCTGTTTTTT.